A selection of T cell receptor beta chains follows, all from one sample in a study of post-analysis software for immune sequencing data. TCRdb used MiXCR to reprocess the PCR reads, holding one entry per CDR3 protein. Of hundreds of thousands of distinct CDR3 sequences in the sample, 30% to 45% were seen once. The source material was blood. Receptor source: a girl aged 5 to 17 with multiple sclerosis. CDR3s include the opening cysteine and the closing phenylalanine or tryptophan. The order of the fields is CDR3 length, J gene, D gene, V gene, CDR3 protein. The D gene is left open where the match is weak.

>13|TRBJ2-4|TRBD2|TRBV20-1
CSAIPPGRDIQYF
>16|TRBJ2-2|-|TRBV6-5
CASSYSMYGGTGELFF
>16|TRBJ2-7|TRBD2|TRBV14
CASSQVTTQRGYEQYF
>14|TRBJ2-5|-|TRBV7-2
CASSLEWFQETQYF
>15|TRBJ2-7|-|TRBV6-2/TRBV6-3
CASSSKPDGYYEQYF
>16|TRBJ1-5|TRBD1|TRBV6-1
CASSSQGVPGNQPQHF
>15|TRBJ2-5|TRBD1|TRBV24-1
CATSDPGRGQETQYF
>14|TRBJ2-7|-|TRBV7-9
CASTPTGLTYEQYF
>14|TRBJ1-2|-|TRBV4-3
CASSQEGAQGGYTF
>16|TRBJ1-5|-|TRBV20-1
CSARPMRGASNQPQHF
>12|TRBJ2-1|-|TRBV5-5
CASSETVNEQFF
>11|TRBJ2-3|-|TRBV7-8
CASSPLYTQYF
>15|TRBJ1-4|-|TRBV28
CASSPSGLTNEKLFF
>13|TRBJ2-5|-|TRBV29-1
CSALGGGEETQYF
>16|TRBJ1-2|TRBD1|TRBV12-3/TRBV12-4
CASSSWTGIAANGYTF
>15|TRBJ2-7|TRBD1|TRBV7-9
CASSWERDRGPEQYF
>15|TRBJ1-1|TRBD1|TRBV5-1
CASSFTTGAGAEAFF
>14|TRBJ2-5|-|TRBV7-2
CAIRPQGGQETQYF
>15|TRBJ1-6|-|TRBV20-1
CSARAITGTNSPLHF
>15|TRBJ1-1|TRBD1|TRBV12-3/TRBV12-4
CASSLPQGAGTEAFF
>14|TRBJ2-3|-|TRBV6-6
CASSRDSFTGTQYF
>16|TRBJ1-5|-|TRBV20-1
CSADNRDNDSNQPQHF
>13|TRBJ1-5|-|TRBV28
CASSLPDRKPQHF
>16|TRBJ2-1|TRBD2|TRBV6-1
CASSIPGLALDNEQFF
>14|TRBJ1-6|-|TRBV20-1
CSAPDEAYNSPLHF
>14|TRBJ2-1|-|TRBV5-1
CASSGSLVLDEQFF
>18|TRBJ1-5|TRBD1|TRBV6-2/TRBV6-3
CASRTGTGGGRSNQPQHF
>15|TRBJ1-1|TRBD1|TRBV4-2
CASSQEIGQGPEAFF
>12|TRBJ2-2|-|TRBV29-1
CSVAADTGELFF
>14|TRBJ1-2|-|TRBV28
CASSSQGVGYGYTF
>12|TRBJ2-7|-|TRBV7-2
CASSYPPYEQYF
>15|TRBJ2-3|TRBD2|TRBV6-6
CASRRIAGGTDTQYF
>12|TRBJ1-6|-|TRBV7-9
CVSSYSDSPLHF
>13|TRBJ1-1|-|TRBV27
CASSFVANTEAFF
>15|TRBJ1-4|TRBD1|TRBV7-9
CASSAGTGGNEKLFF
>13|TRBJ2-4|-|TRBV7-2
CASSFLGGNIQYF
>12|TRBJ2-1|-|TRBV4-1
CASSQEGHEQFF
>16|TRBJ1-4|TRBD1|TRBV4-1
CASSQDRTGGGEKLFF
>13|TRBJ2-5|-|TRBV12-3/TRBV12-4
CASSWGGEETQYF
>12|TRBJ2-5|-|TRBV7-2
CASGFQWETQYF
>13|TRBJ1-2|-|TRBV12-3/TRBV12-4
CASTTEAIYGYTF
>14|TRBJ2-5|TRBD1|TRBV6-1
CASEMGQGAREQYF
>17|TRBJ1-4|TRBD1|TRBV20-1
CSARLEKGTGAPEKLFF
>15|TRBJ2-3|-|TRBV10-2
CASSDPGGSTDTQYF
>17|TRBJ2-3|TRBD2|TRBV10-3
CAISERGTSLSTDTQYF
>14|TRBJ2-5|TRBD1|TRBV5-6
CASSWGTAQDTQYF
>15|TRBJ2-7|TRBD2|TRBV7-2
CASSFFGGGSYEQYF
>16|TRBJ1-2|-|TRBV5-5
CASSLAPDPVSYGYTF
>15|TRBJ1-1|-|TRBV5-1
CASSLNGIMNTEAFF